A selection of T cell receptor beta chains follows, all from one sample in a study of control samples from healthy donors and cancer patients. Measured with immunoSEQ multiplex PCR; TCRdb has only the in-frame clones, and not every one. The table lists about 100,000 clones, roughly 87% of them singletons. The sample consisted of blood. All receptors come from a woman aged 50 to 60 in good health. The CDR3 runs from the conserved cysteine through the conserved F or W. Fields, in order: D gene, J gene, V gene, clone size, CDR3 DNA, CDR3 protein. D genes are given only for firm matches. Not every row has a clone size; where given, it reads once, few, many or a size class.

D gene: TRBD1
J gene: TRBJ1-5
V gene: TRBV19
clone size: .
CDR3 DNA: TGTGCCAGTGGCAGGGACAGTAATCAGCCCCAGCATTTT
CDR3 protein: CASGRDSNQPQHF

D gene: .
J gene: TRBJ1-5
V gene: TRBV28
clone size: .
CDR3 DNA: TGTGCCAGCAGTTGGGGGGGTTTAGGCAATCAGCCCCAGCATTTT
CDR3 protein: CASSWGGLGNQPQHF

D gene: .
J gene: TRBJ2-7
V gene: TRBV15
clone size: .
CDR3 DNA: TGTGCCACCAGCAGCGGGGTCTACGAGCAGTACTTC
CDR3 protein: CATSSGVYEQYF

D gene: .
J gene: TRBJ2-5
V gene: TRBV5-4
clone size: .
CDR3 DNA: TGTGCCAGCAGCGGCGGGACTCACCGGGGAGGGACCCAGTACTTC
CDR3 protein: CASSGGTHRGGTQYF

D gene: .
J gene: TRBJ1-3
V gene: TRBV11-2
clone size: .
CDR3 DNA: TGTGCCAGCAGCTTTGGGAGGGAGCAGGCGGCCTCTGGAAACACCATATATTTT
CDR3 protein: CASSFGREQAASGNTIYF

D gene: .
J gene: TRBJ2-7
V gene: TRBV30
clone size: .
CDR3 DNA: TGTGCCTGGAGTGTAGACGAGCAGTACTTC
CDR3 protein: CAWSVDEQYF

D gene: .
J gene: TRBJ1-6
V gene: TRBV2
clone size: .
CDR3 DNA: TGTGCCAGCAGGCTGGGCCCCCTCTATAATTCACCCCTCCACTTT
CDR3 protein: CASRLGPLYNSPLHF

D gene: .
J gene: TRBJ2-5
V gene: TRBV10-2
clone size: .
CDR3 DNA: TGCGCCAGCAGTGAGGTGCAGGCCGAAGAGACCCAGTACTTC
CDR3 protein: CASSEVQAEETQYF

D gene: TRBD1
J gene: TRBJ2-7
V gene: TRBV2
clone size: .
CDR3 DNA: TGTGCCAGCAGCGACGCCGTAGGGACAGGCCAATACGAGCAGTACTTC
CDR3 protein: CASSDAVGTGQYEQYF

D gene: .
J gene: TRBJ2-5
V gene: TRBV30
clone size: .
CDR3 DNA: TGTGCCTGGATGGGTCAGCGGCGGGGACACCAAGAGACCCAGTACTTC
CDR3 protein: CAWMGQRRGHQETQYF

D gene: .
J gene: TRBJ2-2
V gene: TRBV19
clone size: .
CDR3 DNA: TGTGCCAGTAGTATACAAGGGAACACCGGGGAGCTGTTTTTT
CDR3 protein: CASSIQGNTGELFF

D gene: .
J gene: TRBJ2-4
V gene: TRBV5-1
clone size: .
CDR3 DNA: TGCGCCAGCAGCTTGTCACAGGGAGGGGACATTCAGTACTTC
CDR3 protein: CASSLSQGGDIQYF

D gene: .
J gene: TRBJ2-5
V gene: TRBV7-7
clone size: .
CDR3 DNA: TGTGCCAGCAGCGGTGGGGAGACCCAGTACTTC
CDR3 protein: CASSGGETQYF

D gene: .
J gene: TRBJ1-4
V gene: TRBV18
clone size: .
CDR3 DNA: TGTGCCAGCTCTCCGGGGGACGAAAAACTGTTTTTT
CDR3 protein: CASSPGDEKLFF

D gene: TRBD1
J gene: TRBJ1-2
V gene: TRBV18
clone size: few
CDR3 DNA: TGTGCCAGCTCACCACCCGACAGGGACTATGGCTACACCTTC
CDR3 protein: CASSPPDRDYGYTF

D gene: TRBD1
J gene: TRBJ2-7
V gene: TRBV10-3
clone size: .
CDR3 DNA: TGTGCCATCAGTAACCCGGGACAGGATGGGAGCCAGTACTTC
CDR3 protein: CAISNPGQDGSQYF

D gene: .
J gene: TRBJ2-5
V gene: TRBV21-1
clone size: .
CDR3 DNA: TGTGCCGGCCCGGACAGCCAAGAGACCCAGTACTTC
CDR3 protein: CAGPDSQETQYF

D gene: .
J gene: TRBJ2-1
V gene: TRBV12-3/TRBV12-4
clone size: .
CDR3 DNA: TGTGCCACAACTTTGAGCTCCTACAATGAGCAGTTCTTC
CDR3 protein: CATTLSSYNEQFF

D gene: .
J gene: TRBJ2-7
V gene: TRBV7-9
clone size: .
CDR3 DNA: TGTGCCAGCAGCTTAGGACGGACGTCGGTATTCCCGGGAGAATACGAGCAGTACTTC
CDR3 protein: CASSLGRTSVFPGEYEQYF

D gene: .
J gene: TRBJ1-5
V gene: TRBV3-1/TRBV3-2
clone size: .
CDR3 DNA: TGTGCCAGCAGTAATAGGGGCAGGGCAGGCAATCAGCCCCAGCATTTT
CDR3 protein: CASSNRGRAGNQPQHF